This TCR beta chain originates from a study of T cells in Graves' hyperthyroidism and ophthalmopathy (dated by TCRdb to about 2019). Study-level background: Peripheral blood samples were taken at initial diagnosis, before any treatment was given. TCR Vbeta CDR3 sequencing of 140 or so peripheral blood samples (over 40 ophthalmopathy, under 80 hyperthyroidism and roughly 17 progressor patients) is reported in the paper. TCR V-J signatures able to tell the groups apart were searched for in a discovery cohort of 90 to 100 patients, of whom around 43 had Graves' ophthalmopathy and 55 to 65 had stable Graves' hyperthyroidism. In addition, the study compared T-cell repertoires in thyroid tissue and in blood from about 6 Graves' hyperthyroidism patients. Whether ophthalmopathy could be predicted prospectively was tested in an independent validation cohort made up of roughly 20 hyperthyroidism patients plus 17 patients who later progressed to ophthalmopathy. After blood sampling, hyperthyroidism patients were treated with methimazole at a starting dose of 30 mg daily, and ophthalmopathy patients were treated with high-dose intravenous methylprednisolone. The 100 or so discovery patients were divided at random into training and test sets in a 7:3 ratio. The full study reports these points: In validation, the model predicted progression to ophthalmopathy a median of about 6.8 months before onset, with roughly 70% sensitivity and roughly 73% specificity. Most expanded thyroid clonotypes (frequency above 0.001) were also detected in blood, suggesting blood repertoires may reflect thyroid immune responses. A 13 V-J signature model separated ophthalmopathy from stable hyperthyroidism, with approximately 87% sensitivity and about 81% specificity in cross-validation and 80%/75% in testing. No statistical method was used to set the sample size in advance, and investigators knew the group allocation.

There are 13 amino acids in the CDR3, from cysteine to phenylalanine inclusive. Left in the record is the CDR3 DNA by itself, 39 bases read in frame from the first base. Trimming at the junction amounts to 5 bases on V and 1 base on J, and the germline ends lie 9 bases apart. This clonotype was observed at least ten times. Its antigen specificity is not known. Base quality data are lacking; no much larger clone is found one base away. Ophthalmopathy patients had moderately to severely active disease, with a Clinical Activity Score of 3 or more, a NOSPECS grade of 4 or more, and a disease duration of less than 3 months. Any patient with an uncontrolled infection, another autoimmune disease, pregnancy or lactation was excluded. Diagnoses relied on clinical symptoms, serum thyroxine and TRAb, thyroid ultrasound and orbital computed tomography. Ficoll-Paque density gradient centrifugation was used to isolate PBMCs from about 9 ml of fresh peripheral blood. Total RNA was extracted using Trizol reagent, and RNA quality was assessed on an Agilent 2100 Bioanalyzer.

The TCR beta CDR3 regions were amplified from the RNA transcripts. A first-round RT-PCR of the TCR CDR3 used the HTBI primer set with the Qiagen OneStep RT-PCR kit. Libraries were constructed in a second round of multiplex PCR, after which size selection and purification were performed. The libraries were sequenced on an Illumina HiSeq2000 using paired-end 100 bp reads. The study's processing was this. SOAPnuke was used to process the raw data, removing reads that contained adapters or uncalled bases, had a mean Phred below 15, or lacked an exact match to the constant primer or identifier. High-quality paired reads were merged using COPE v1.2.5, and each unique nucleotide sequence was defined as a clonotype. Clonotypes were aligned to IMGT TRBV, TRBD and TRBJ reference segments using MiTCR v1.1. The analysis included only V-J combinations with a frequency above 0.0001, which together covered over 98% of the repertoires. A TCS score was defined as the ratio between F50 (clonal expansion) and ExV (chaos), using BLOSUM62-based TCRdist between CDR3 peptides within each V-J. Welch's t-statistics and random forest reduced just over 500 V-J features to roughly 13, which were used in a naive Bayes classifier (R e1071). TCRdb cleaned the public reads at Q25 with fastp, built clones with MiXCR and kept in-frame beta chains. Rows with one shared CDR3 protein collapse into an entry with the most common genes and DNA. TCRdb assigned the V and J calls; the authors' analysis was not used. For this sample there are 360,000 or so distinct CDR3 sequences; nearly 15% appear just once. The leading ten clones occupy roughly a fifth of the sample.

The chain employs TRBV12-3 or TRBV12-4 and TRBJ2-7, with the identity of the D gene unclear. Sequencing was performed on blood. The receptor was derived from a woman aged 55-70 years with Graves' ophthalmopathy. The CDR3 amino acid sequence is: CASSIRESYEQYF. Here is the DNA: TGTGCCAGCAGTATTAGGGAATCCTACGAGCAGTACTTC.